This entry concerns a single TCR beta chain. Sequenced by immunoSEQ multiplex PCR; TCRdb stores in-frame clones only, minus some. The top ten clones hold over 0.12% of a sample with millions of clones, roughly nine tenths of them seen once. V gave up 0 bases and J gave up 2 bases, with 8 bases separating them. The CDR3 has 15 residues. CDR1 is SGHTA and CDR2 is FQGNSA in the germline V gene. These data originate in a study of shared clonotypes between healthy human individuals. This chain uses TRBV7-2 with TRBJ2-1; no definite D call. Sequenced input: naive CD4+ T cells sorted from blood. The subset denotes: CD45RA+ positively selected. The sequence came from a man younger than 35 in good health. CDR3 region: CASSLALLAYNEQFF. The CDR3 DNA reads TGTGCCAGCAGCTTAGCGTTACTGGCCTACAATGAGCAGTTCTTC.